This T cell receptor (beta chain) is from a study of Ad26.COV2.S vaccination and SARS-CoV-2 variants. Study context: Trial arm assignment for the donor was COV1001 Ad26.COV2.S. Once, or twice with 56 days between doses, Ad26.COV2.S was given intramuscularly.

The assay was immunoSEQ multiplex PCR, and TCRdb's table has in-frame clones only and misses some. The data show roughly 700,000 clones, roughly 90% seen once. Indicated treatment: about 20 received Ad26.COV2.S at low or high dose, single or two shots; about five received placebo; per-sample allocation not given. At day 63 after the first vaccine or placebo injection, samples were drawn. This clone was recorded only once. Its antigen is undetermined. Study conclusions and caveats: Analytic work on TCR breadth and depth might have understated the full extent of total T cell responses. The placebo group had lower spike-specific TCR breadth than the vaccine recipients did.

The CDR3 loop spans 15 amino acids. The V gene's germline CDR1 is MNHEY and CDR2 SVGAGI. Trimming stripped 8 bases from V and 0 bases from J, with 16 bases between. The sequences come from peripheral blood, collected in a trial of Ad26.COV2.S vaccine versus placebo. This TCR derives from a person aged 18-60 years who received the Ad26.COV2.S COVID-19 vaccine or a placebo. This rearrangement joins TRBV6-5 to TRBJ1-1; D is undetermined. The CDR3 reads CASRKSPPMNTEAFF. The CDR3 region has the DNA TGTGCCAGCCGAAAAAGCCCTCCCATGAACACTGAAGCTTTCTTT.